Listed here are 25 T cell receptor beta chains from one sample, sequenced in a study of blood T cell repertoires in COVID-19. Profiled with immunoSEQ multiplex PCR; TCRdb holds only in-frame clones, not every one. Of 220,000 or so clones in the sample, roughly four fifths are singletons; the top ten hold around 2%. Material: peripheral blood. These receptors all come from a woman aged 60 to 75 with acute or convalescent COVID-19.

The chain uses TRBV29-1 and TRBJ2-3; 9 bases fit TRBD1. The CDR3 is made up of 17 amino acids. Germline CDR1 reads SQVTM; CDR2 reads ANQGSEA. The V gene end was trimmed by 0 bases and the J gene end by 5 bases; junction bases not matched to a gene: 12. CDR3 sequence (DNA): TGCAGCGTTGAAGACCCGATAATAGGACAGGGGCAAGATACGCAGTATTTT. Translated: CSVEDPIIGQGQDTQYF.

The V gene is TRBV2, the J gene TRBJ1-1; D might be TRBD1 (5 bases). Trimming shortened V by 1 base and J by 10 bases, and 16 bases separated the two germline ends. The CDR3 extends over 14 amino acids. Germline V lookup: CDR1 SNHLY, CDR2 FYNNEI. The CDR3 is CASSEELSQRGAFF. The DNA for the CDR3 is TGTGCCAGCAGTGAAGAACTATCCCAAAGGGGAGCTTTCTTT.

V is TRBV6-2 or TRBV6-3 and J is TRBJ1-2, with D uncertain. V was pared by 2 bases and J by 8 bases, with 15 bases between. The CDR3 contains 14 residues. Per the germline V gene, CDR1 is MNHEY and CDR2 is SVGEGT. As DNA, the CDR3 is TGTGCCAGCAGTTACCCCCTGAGCGCCGGGGGCTACACCTTC. It yields the protein CASSYPLSAGGYTF.

The chain joins TRBV4-1 to TRBJ1-5; D gene uncertain. The V gene lost 0 bases and the J gene lost 6 bases, with 9 bases spanning the gap. This CDR3 spans 14 amino acids. Germline CDR1 MGHRA, CDR2 YSYEKL. The CDR3 DNA sequence: TGCGCCAGCAGCCAAGATGTGGCCATTCAGCCCCAGCATTTT. It translates to CASSQDVAIQPQHF.

This clone was picked up one time. The rearrangement links TRBV6-1 to TRBJ1-3; 7 positions match TRBD1. The V gene end was trimmed by 0 bases and the J gene end by 1 base; junction bases not matched to a gene: 3. CDR1 is MNHNS and CDR2 is SASEGT in the germline V gene. This CDR3 comprises 16 residues. The CDR3 protein is CASSEAGGPSGNTIYF. The CDR3 bases are TGTGCCAGCAGTGAAGCAGGGGGCCCATCTGGAAACACCATATATTTT.

This chain links TRBV28 with TRBJ2-3, with 11 bases that match TRBD2. This CDR3 contains 16 residues. CDR1 is MDHEN, CDR2 SYDVKM, per germline. V shed 4 bases and J 2 bases; nucleotides not matched to a gene: 5. The CDR3 bases are TGTGCCAGCAGTTCCGGACTAGCGGGTTTCACAGATACGCAGTATTTT. This gives the protein CASSSGLAGFTDTQYF.

This chain uses TRBV5-6 with TRBJ1-5; TRBD1 is a possible D gene (6 bases). Per the germline V gene, CDR1 is SGHDT and CDR2 is YYEEEE. The V end lost 2 bases, the J end lost 7 bases, and 19 bases lay between the germline ends. The CDR3 length is 16 residues. The CDR3 bases are TGTGCCAGCAGCTTTTACAGGGCCCCCCGGGGACAGCCCCAGCATTTT. This gives the protein CASSFYRAPRGQPQHF. Together with reference TRBV5-6 and TRBJ1-5, the CDR3 gives the full variable domain: DAGVTQSPTHLIKTRGQQVTLRCSPKSGHDTVSWYQQALGQGPQFIFQYYEEEERQRGNFPDRFSGHQFPNYSSELNVNALLLGDSALYLCASSFYRAPRGQPQHFGDGTRLSIL.

Written as DNA, the CDR3 is TGCGCCAGCAGCTTGGAAGGGGTGAGGAATGAAAAACTGTTTTTT. It specifies CASSLEGVRNEKLFF. The chain is built from TRBV5-1 and TRBJ1-4; weak D call: TRBD1 (5 bases). The CDR3 covers 15 residues. V lost 0 bases, J lost 5 bases, and 11 bases lay in between. Germline loops: CDR1 SGHRS, CDR2 YFSETQ.

The CDR3 DNA reads as TGTGCCAGCAGCTTAGGGGGCGGGGCGGGCACTGAAGCTTTCTTT. It encodes CASSLGGGAGTEAFF. The V call is TRBV7-9, the J call TRBJ1-1; D perhaps matches TRBD1 (5 bases). V was shortened by 1 base and J by 4 bases, with 13 bases between the two germline ends. Germline CDR1 reads SEHNR; CDR2 reads FQNEAQ (reference sequence). The CDR3 length is 15 residues.

The rearrangement uses TRBV2 and TRBJ2-2, with 7 bases lining up with TRBD2. Germline CDR1 and CDR2: SNHLY and FYNNEI. CDR3 length: 15 amino acids. V dropped 4 bases and J dropped 2; count of bases not matched to a gene: 4. Here the CDR3 reads CASSGQTSNTGELFF. CDR3 coding DNA: TGTGCCAGCAGTGGACAGACTAGCAACACCGGGGAGCTGTTTTTT. The entire variable domain, with the rest obtained from reference TRBV2 and TRBJ2-2, is as follows: EPEVTQTPSHQVTQMGQEVILRCVPISNHLYFYWYRQILGQKVEFLVSFYNNEISEKSEIFDDQFSVERPDGSNFTLKIRSTKLEDSAMYFCASSGQTSNTGELFFGEGSRLTVL.

The CDR3 sequence: CASSYLRTGDFSYEQYF. CDR3 DNA: TGTGCCAGCAGTTACCTTCGAACAGGGGATTTCTCCTACGAGCAGTACTTC. This chain uses TRBV6-2 or TRBV6-3 with TRBJ2-7; TRBD1 aligns across 7 bases. V was clipped by 2 bases and J by 0 bases; unmatched bases: 10. Germline CDR1 and CDR2: MNHEY and SVGEGT. The CDR3 runs 17 residues.

The V call is TRBV27, the J call TRBJ2-1, with D possibly TRBD2 on 7 matching bases. The CDR3 totals 13 residues. Between the trimmed V and J ends, which lost 8 bases and 5 bases, there was a span of 13 bases. Germline lookup yields CDR1 MNHEY and CDR2 SMNVEV (reference sequence). This chain's CDR3 is CASRRGGDNEQFF. The CDR3 nucleotides read TGTGCCAGCCGGAGGGGGGGGGACAATGAGCAGTTCTTC.

This clone was detected once. This rearrangement joins TRBV6-6 to TRBJ2-2; TRBD1 might be the D (5 bases). The germline V gene has CDR1 MNHNY and CDR2 SVGAGI (reference sequence). The CDR3 is 15 residues long. V was shortened by 5 bases and J by 2 bases, with 12 bases between the two germline ends. In DNA, the CDR3 is TGTGCCAGCAGTAGTCTGACAGCTAACACCGGGGAGCTGTTTTTT. This translates into CASSSLTANTGELFF.

The gene calls are TRBV6-1 and TRBJ1-5; D remains ambiguous. V lost 1 base and J lost 0, with 7 bases in between. This CDR3 is built from 15 residues. Germline CDR1 reads MNHNS; CDR2 reads SASEGT. CDR3: CASSEGGVSNQPQHF. The CDR3 DNA follows: TGTGCCAGCAGTGAAGGAGGAGTTAGCAATCAGCCCCAGCATTTT.

V usage is TRBV11-3 and J usage is TRBJ1-1; D ambiguous. The CDR3 has 13 amino acids. Germline CDR1 SGHNT, CDR2 YENEEA. Trimming removed 1 base at V and 5 bases at J, with 8 bases between. CDR3 in amino acids: CASSLGSRTEAFF. The CDR3 DNA sequence: TGTGCCAGCAGCTTAGGGTCCCGGACTGAAGCTTTCTTT.

This sequence joins TRBV5-1 and TRBJ1-1, with D unclear. The CDR3 sequence is 15 residues long. CDR1 is SGHRS, CDR2 YFSETQ, per germline. The V end lost 0 bases, the J end lost 1 base, and 10 bases lay between the germline ends. This CDR3 reads CASSLAGVKNTEAFF. Here the CDR3 DNA reads TGCGCCAGCAGCTTGGCCGGGGTGAAGAACACTGAAGCTTTCTTT.

The rearrangement joins TRBV7-9 to TRBJ1-6, with 8 bases fitting TRBD1. CDR3 length equals 14 residues. The germline CDR1 and CDR2 sequences are SEHNR and FQNEAQ (reference sequence). The J segment lost 10 bases and the V segment lost 3 bases, leaving 5 bases of the junction unmatched. The CDR3 DNA reads TGTGCCAGCAGCTTTGGACAGGGTGTCTCACCCCTCCACTTT. It translates to CASSFGQGVSPLHF.

The chain links TRBV6-5 to TRBJ1-2, with 7 bases that match TRBD1. CDR3 length: 14 residues. Germline V lookup: CDR1 MNHEY, CDR2 SVGAGI. V shed 6 bases and J 3 bases; nucleotides not matched to a gene: 7. The CDR3 nucleotides read TGTGCCAGCAGGGAGAGGGGGCGTGACTATGGCTACACCTTC. Encoded protein: CASRERGRDYGYTF.

The chain carries TRBV28 and TRBJ1-2; possible D gene TRBD1, 6 bases. This CDR3 has 14 amino acids. The V end lost 5 bases, the J end lost 2 bases, and 12 bases lay between the germline ends. Germline V gene lookup returns CDR1 MDHEN and CDR2 SYDVKM. The CDR3 is CASSRARGNYGYTF. The CDR3 DNA reads TGTGCCAGCAGTCGCGCTAGGGGGAACTATGGCTACACCTTC.

V gene TRBV9 combines with J gene TRBJ2-7, with 7 bases that match TRBD1. The V gene's germline CDR1 is SGDLS and CDR2 YYNGEE. The V segment lost 3 bases and the J segment 0 bases; nucleotides outside the gene matches: 3. This CDR3 region has 14 residues. In DNA, the CDR3 is TGTGCCAGCAGCGGGGGACAGAGCTCCTACGAGCAGTACTTC. Amino acids: CASSGGQSSYEQYF.

The chain combines TRBV7-3 with TRBJ2-1, with TRBD2 as a possible D gene (5 bases). The CDR3 spans 15 residues. V lost 2 bases to trimming and J lost 3 bases, with 11 bases between them. Germline lookup yields CDR1 SGHTA and CDR2 FQGTGA. Here the CDR3 reads CASSLSPAGYNEQFF. DNA for the CDR3: TGTGCCAGCAGCTTATCCCCGGCGGGCTACAATGAGCAGTTCTTC. The entire variable domain, with the rest obtained from reference TRBV7-3 and TRBJ2-1, is as follows: GAGVSQTPSNKVTEKGKYVELRCDPISGHTALYWYRQSLGQGPEFLIYFQGTGAADDSGLPNDRFFAVRPEGSVSTLKIQRTERGDSAVYLCASSLSPAGYNEQFFGPGTRLTVL.

The rearrangement links TRBV5-4 to TRBJ2-3; 7 bases match TRBD2. CDR3 length: 15 amino acids. The germline V gene has CDR1 SGHNT and CDR2 YYREEE (reference sequence). Trimming removed 4 bases from V and 0 bases from J; junction bases left unmatched: 5. The CDR3 DNA reads as TGTGCCAGCAGCCAAGCGGGGTTCAGCACAGATACGCAGTATTTT. This sequence encodes CASSQAGFSTDTQYF.

The rearrangement uses TRBV27 and TRBJ1-6; 8 bases are a match to TRBD1. The germline V gene has CDR1 MNHEY and CDR2 SMNVEV (reference sequence). Losses at the gene ends were 0 bases for V and 7 bases for J; bases not matched to a gene: 14. CDR3 length: 19 amino acids. CDR3 residues: CASSLSIPQGTGKNSPLHF. DNA of the CDR3: TGTGCCAGCAGTTTATCCATTCCTCAGGGGACAGGAAAAAATTCACCCCTCCACTTT.

DNA of the CDR3: TGCGCCAGCAGCTGGCAAGGACAGGCTGGTGAAAAACTGTTTTTT. Translating gives CASSWQGQAGEKLFF. The V gene is TRBV5-1, the J gene TRBJ1-4; 7 nucleotides agree with TRBD1. CDR3 size: 15 residues. The V gene end was trimmed by 3 bases and the J gene end by 7 bases; junction bases not matched to a gene: 9. Germline loops: CDR1 SGHRS, CDR2 YFSETQ.

The genes are TRBV29-1 and TRBJ1-2, with 9 bases that match TRBD1. Germline V gives CDR1 SQVTM, CDR2 ANQGSEA. V lost 6 bases and J lost 7; bases outside the gene matches: 9. The CDR3 consists of 13 residues. The CDR3, as DNA: TGCAGCGTCGACTGGGACAGGGAGTTTGGCTACACCTTC. This encodes CSVDWDREFGYTF. Using reference TRBV29-1 and TRBJ1-2 for the parts outside the CDR3, the full variable domain is SAVISQKPSRDICQRGTSLTIQCQVDSQVTMMFWYRQQPGQSLTLIATANQGSEATYESGFVIDKFPISRPNLTFSTLTVSNMSPEDSSIYLCSVDWDREFGYTFGSGTRLTVV.